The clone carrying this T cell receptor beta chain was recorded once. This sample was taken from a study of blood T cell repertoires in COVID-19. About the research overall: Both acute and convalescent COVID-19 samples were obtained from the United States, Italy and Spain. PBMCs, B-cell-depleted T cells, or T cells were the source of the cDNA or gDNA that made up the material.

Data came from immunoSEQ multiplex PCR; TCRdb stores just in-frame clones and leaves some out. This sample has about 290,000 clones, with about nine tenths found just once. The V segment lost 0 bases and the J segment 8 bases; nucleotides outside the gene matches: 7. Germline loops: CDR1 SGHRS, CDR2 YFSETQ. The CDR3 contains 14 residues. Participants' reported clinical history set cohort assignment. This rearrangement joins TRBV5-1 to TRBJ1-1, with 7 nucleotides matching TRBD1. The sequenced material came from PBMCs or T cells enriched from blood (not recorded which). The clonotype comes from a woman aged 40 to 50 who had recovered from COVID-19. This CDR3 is CASSLGSLGGEAFF. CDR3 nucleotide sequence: TGCGCCAGCAGCTTGGGTAGCTTAGGGGGCGAAGCTTTCTTT. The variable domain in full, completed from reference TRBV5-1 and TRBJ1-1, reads KAGVTQTPRYLIKTRGQQVTLSCSPISGHRSVSWYQQTPGQGLQFLFEYFSETQRNKGNFPGRFSGRQFSNSRSEMNVSTLELGDSALYLCASSLGSLGGEAFFGQGTRLTVV.